The 6 T cell receptor beta chains below all came from one sample that was sequenced in a study of graft-versus-host responses after intestinal transplantation. For these TCRs, the target antigens are not known. Sequenced by immunoSEQ multiplex PCR; TCRdb stores in-frame clones only, minus some. The table shows about 100,000 clones, with about 88% occurring only once. The sequencing used unstimulated CD4+ T cells sorted from spleen or lymph node cells, collected before transplant. Source of these receptors: a human donor who was the organ donor for an intestinal transplant.

The chain has TRBV6-1 and TRBJ2-3; 8 bases align to TRBD2. The CDR3 spans 15 residues. Germline V CDR1 and CDR2: MNHNS, SASEGT. Germline trimming cut 4 bases from V and 2 bases from J; bases unmatched to any gene: 5. The chain's CDR3 is CASSGPAGVTDTQYF. The CDR3 nucleotides read TGTGCCAGCAGTGGACCAGCGGGAGTCACAGATACGCAGTATTTT.

The chain recombines TRBV5-1 with TRBJ2-6, with a weak D call TRBD2 (7 bases). The CDR3 has 17 amino acids. Germline values: CDR1 SGHRS, CDR2 YFSETQ. Trimming stripped 3 bases from V and 3 bases from J, with 16 bases between. This CDR3 reads CASSSGARGGGANVLTF. The CDR3 bases are TGCGCCAGCAGCTCTGGCGCGAGGGGGGGTGGGGCCAACGTCCTGACTTTC.

This chain connects TRBV5-1 to TRBJ2-3, with 8 bases lining up with TRBD1. Per germline, CDR1 SGHRS and CDR2 YFSETQ. CDR3 length: 15 residues. V shed 5 bases and J 0 bases; nucleotides not matched to a gene: 5. CDR3 sequence reads: CASSSQGASTDTQYF. As DNA, the CDR3 is TGCGCCAGCAGTTCCCAGGGGGCCAGCACAGATACGCAGTATTTT.

The chain uses TRBV5-4 and TRBJ2-2; D unclear. Germline CDR1 and CDR2: SGHNT and YYREEE (reference sequence). V was cut by 4 bases and J by 6 bases, with 19 bases left in between. CDR3 length: 16 residues. CDR3 nucleotide sequence: TGTGCCAGCAGCCCCCGAGAAGCAGTCGATGCCGGGGAGCTGTTTTTT. This sequence encodes CASSPREAVDAGELFF.

The chain is built from TRBV19 and TRBJ2-1; TRBD1 or TRBD2 may be the D gene (5 bases each). Germline V CDR1 and CDR2: LNHDA, SQIVND (reference sequence). With 7 bases removed from V and 5 bases from J, the gap between germline ends came to 12 bases. The CDR3 contains 13 residues. CDR3 DNA sequence: TGTGCCAGTAAGGAGTGGGACCACAATGAGCAGTTCTTC. This translates into CASKEWDHNEQFF.

The V and J genes are TRBV30 and TRBJ1-4; no firm D call. Trimming left V 1 base short and J 5 bases short, with 8 bases between. This CDR3 is built from 13 residues. Germline V gene lookup returns CDR1 GTSNPN and CDR2 SVGIG (reference sequence). CDR3 nucleotides: TGTGCCTGGAGTGCGAAGTTAAATGAAAAACTGTTTTTT. Translated, it gives CAWSAKLNEKLFF.